The 22 T cell receptor beta chains below all came from one sample that was sequenced in a study of vaccination and CD4 T cells after COVID-19. The assay that was used to sequence DNA from cultured CD4+ T cells was the Oncomine TCR Beta short-read assay. Via MiXCR, TCRdb re-called the PCR reads, giving one row per CDR3 protein. In the table there are some 18,000 distinct CDR3 sequences, under 30% of which are singletons. These TCRs are of unknown antigen specificity. Sample treatment: 10-day PBMC culture with coronavirus spike peptide pools or control peptides (ViraFEST assay). Sequenced sample: cultured CD4+ T cells from blood. The receptors were sampled from a human donor with COVID-19.

This clonotype has only a few counts. V and J are TRBV7-2 and TRBJ1-1; 10 positions match TRBD1. V shed 3 bases and J 5 bases; nucleotides not matched to a gene: 0. This CDR3 has 13 amino acids. Germline V gene lookup returns CDR1 SGHTA and CDR2 FQGNSA. CDR3 DNA sequence: TGTGCCAGCAGCTTGGACAGGGGGACTGAAGCTTTCTTT. This translates into CASSLDRGTEAFF.

This clonotype was seen only a few times. The chain links TRBV6-1 to TRBJ2-7; D possibly corresponds to TRBD2 (6 bases). The CDR3 runs to 15 residues. Germline V lookup: CDR1 MNHNS, CDR2 SASEGT. V lost 6 bases and J 6 bases, leaving 21 bases between the germline ends. This CDR3 is CASRSQWGVGSEQYF. CDR3 DNA: TGTGCCAGCAGGTCCCAATGGGGGGTAGGGAGCGAGCAGTACTTC.

This clonotype turned up a few times. The chain recombines TRBV14 with TRBJ1-6; TRBD1 is a possible D gene (5 bases). This CDR3 contains 16 residues. Trimming took 2 bases from V and 6 from J, leaving 14 bases between them. Per the germline V gene, CDR1 is SGHDN and CDR2 is FVKESK. The CDR3 DNA is TGTGCCAGCAGCCAAAGGACGGGGGACGGTAATTCACCCCTCCACTTT. Translated: CASSQRTGDGNSPLHF.

The chain has TRBV6-1 and TRBJ2-4, with D maybe TRBD2 (5 bases). Deletions cut 11 bases from V and 2 bases from J, with 7 bases between. This CDR3 contains 11 residues. Germline CDR1 reads MNHNS; CDR2 reads SASEGT. CDR3 residues: CAAGTKNIQYF. DNA for the CDR3: TGTGCCGCGGGCACCAAAAACATTCAGTACTTC.

This clonotype was observed a few times. This chain connects TRBV7-9 to TRBJ1-1; 9 positions agree with TRBD1. Unmatched junction bases numbered 6, after V lost 5 bases and J lost 5 bases. The germline V gene encodes CDR1 SEHNR and CDR2 FQNEAQ (reference sequence). The CDR3 consists of 14 residues. The CDR3 protein is CASSQDRGFTEAFF. The CDR3 coding sequence is TGTGCCAGCAGCCAGGACAGGGGTTTTACTGAAGCTTTCTTT.

This clonotype was seen only a few times. The V and J genes are TRBV4-2 and TRBJ2-3, with D possibly matching TRBD2 (7 bases). Germline V gives CDR1 LGHNA, CDR2 YNFKEQ. V was trimmed by 0 bases and J by 5 bases, leaving 18 bases between them. This CDR3 contains 17 residues. The CDR3: CASSQDLGGGPGDTQYF. DNA for the CDR3: TGTGCCAGCAGCCAAGATCTGGGGGGGGGCCCCGGAGATACGCAGTATTTT.

The chain joins TRBV30 to TRBJ2-2; D is uncertain. Deletions cut 0 bases from V and 7 bases from J, with 12 bases between. Germline V gene data show CDR1 as GTSNPN and CDR2 as SVGIG (reference sequence). The CDR3 loop spans 14 amino acids. Here the CDR3 DNA reads TGTGCCTGGAGTGTGTGGCGGTTCAACGGGGAGCTGTTTTTT. Its translation is CAWSVWRFNGELFF.

This clonotype came up a few times. The rearrangement links TRBV20-1 to TRBJ1-2; D call uncertain. Trimming removed 6 bases from V and 0 bases from J, with 17 bases in between. This CDR3 has 15 amino acids. Germline-derived CDR1 and CDR2 are DFQATT and SNEGSKA (reference sequence). The CDR3 bases are TGCAGTGCACCGACAAGGGCACCCCCTAACTATGGCTACACCTTC. This sequence encodes CSAPTRAPPNYGYTF.

This clonotype was counted a few times. The chain uses TRBV2 and TRBJ1-6; perhaps TRBD1 as D (6 bases). The CDR3 extends over 15 amino acids. V lost 2 bases and J 5 bases, leaving 10 bases between the germline ends. The germline V gene encodes CDR1 SNHLY and CDR2 FYNNEI. For the CDR3, the DNA is TGTGCCAGCAGTGAATTGCAGGGGAATAATTCACCCCTCCACTTT. Translating it yields CASSELQGNNSPLHF.

This clonotype was counted a few times. The genes are TRBV20-1 and TRBJ2-3; 8 nucleotides line up with TRBD2. CDR3 length: 15 amino acids. Germline-derived CDR1 and CDR2 are DFQATT and SNEGSKA (reference sequence). The V and J ends lost 0 bases and 6 bases, in that order; junction bases with no gene match: 8. The CDR3 DNA is TGCAGTGCTAGAGATTCTTCCGGGGGGGCGGATACGCAGTATTTT. Translating it yields CSARDSSGGADTQYF.

This sequence joins TRBV7-8 and TRBJ2-5; 10 bases map to TRBD1. There are 19 residues in the CDR3. V was pared by 0 bases and J by 3 bases, with 13 bases of the junction left unmatched. Germline V CDR1 and CDR2: SGHVS, FQNEAQ. The CDR3 region is CASSLARALRQGAKETQYF. In DNA, the CDR3 is TGTGCCAGCAGCTTAGCGCGCGCTTTAAGACAGGGGGCCAAAGAGACCCAGTACTTC. The whole variable domain, filled in from reference TRBV7-8 and TRBJ2-5, reads GAGVSQSPRYKVAKRGQDVALRCDPISGHVSLFWYQQALGQGPEFLTYFQNEAQLDKSGLPSDRFFAERPEGSVSTLKIQRTQQEDSAVYLCASSLARALRQGAKETQYFGPGTRLLVL.

The chain employs TRBV5-4 and TRBJ2-2, with D possibly matching TRBD2 (6 bases). CDR1 is SGHNT and CDR2 is YYREEE in the germline V gene (reference sequence). The CDR3 is 16 residues long. Deletions cut 0 bases from V and 0 bases from J, with 9 bases between. The CDR3 coding sequence is TGTGCCAGCAGCTTGGCCGGGGAGGCGAACACCGGGGAGCTGTTTTTT. The encoded protein is CASSLAGEANTGELFF. Full variable domain (outside the CDR3, taken from reference TRBV5-4 and TRBJ2-2): ETGVTQSPTHLIKTRGQQVTLRCSSQSGHNTVSWYQQALGQGPQFIFQYYREEENGRGNFPPRFSGLQFPNYSSELNVNALELDDSALYLCASSLAGEANTGELFFGEGSRLTVL.

V is TRBV11-3 and J is TRBJ1-5; D gene uncertain. The germline CDR1 and CDR2 sequences are SGHNT and YENEEA. Trimming cost V 5 bases and J 5 bases, with 10 bases left between them. The CDR3 is made up of 13 amino acids. The chain's CDR3 is CASSTGLDQPQHF. The CDR3 DNA reads as TGTGCCAGCAGCACCGGGCTGGATCAGCCCCAGCATTTT.

The chain recombines TRBV20-1 with TRBJ2-7; 13 positions match TRBD2. The trim removed 3 bases at V and 6 bases at J, leaving 8 bases unmatched. The germline V gene encodes CDR1 DFQATT and CDR2 SNEGSKA (reference sequence). This CDR3 spans 15 amino acids. Here the CDR3 reads CSARTSGGTGSEQYF. As DNA, the CDR3 is TGCAGTGCTAGGACTAGCGGGGGGACAGGAAGCGAGCAGTACTTC.

This clonotype was seen a few times. The chain combines TRBV30 with TRBJ2-6; D is undetermined. Germline V gene sequence: CDR1 GTSNPN, CDR2 SVGIG (reference sequence). This CDR3 region has 18 residues. Trimming cost V 2 bases and J 0 bases, with 17 bases left between them. The CDR3 is CAWSSIDGPSSGANVLTF. DNA of the CDR3: TGTGCCTGGAGTAGTATCGACGGACCGAGCTCTGGGGCCAACGTCCTGACTTTC.

This clonotype has more than one count but fewer than ten. The V call is TRBV18, the J call TRBJ2-3; 10 bases align to TRBD1. Per germline, CDR1 KGHSH and CDR2 LQKENI. J lost 10 bases, V lost 6 bases, and 10 bases had no gene match. The CDR3 length is 14 residues. This chain's CDR3 is CASSPGTGAIPQYF. In DNA form, the CDR3 reads TGTGCCAGCTCCCCCGGGACAGGGGCCATACCGCAGTATTTT.

This clonotype was seen a few times. V is TRBV6-1 and J is TRBJ1-4; possibly TRBD1 for D (5 bases). With 7 bases removed from V and 8 bases from J, the gap between germline ends came to 17 bases. This CDR3 spans 14 amino acids. Germline V gene lookup returns CDR1 MNHNS and CDR2 SASEGT. CDR3 region: CASTKQGMGEKLFF. In DNA, the CDR3 is TGTGCCAGCACCAAGCAGGGAATGGGAGAAAAACTGTTTTTT.

Note on this clonotype: The junction shows a germline mismatch at one end, possibly a read error. V is TRBV11-2 and J is TRBJ2-7, with D perhaps being TRBD1 or TRBD2 (5 bases each). This CDR3 has 15 amino acids. Germline values: CDR1 SGHAT, CDR2 FQNNGV. In DNA, the CDR3 is TGTGCGAGCAGCTCCTCGAGGGGTTTACCCTACGAGCAGTACTTC. It codes for CASSSSRGLPYEQYF. Full variable domain (rest looked up from reference TRBV11-2 and TRBJ2-7): EAGVAQSPRYKIIEKRQSVAFWCNPISGHATLYWYQQILGQGPKLLIQFQNNGVVDDSQLPKDRFSAERLKGVDSTLKIQPAKLEDSAVYLCASSSSRGLPYEQYFGPGTRLTVT.

This clonotype was recorded a few times. This chain joins TRBV6-1 and TRBJ2-7; possibly TRBD2 for D (5 bases). Trimming removed 1 base at V and 2 bases at J, with 12 bases between. In germline, CDR1 is MNHNS, CDR2 SASEGT. This CDR3 has 15 residues. CDR3 amino acids: CASSEGAAGAYEQYF. The CDR3 DNA reads as TGTGCCAGCAGTGAAGGGGCCGCCGGGGCCTACGAGCAGTACTTC.

The chain combines TRBV7-3 with TRBJ1-1; D is unresolved. V lost 3 bases, J lost 8 bases, and 13 bases lay in between. Germline V gives CDR1 SGHTA, CDR2 FQGTGA. The CDR3 contains 13 residues. The CDR3 spells CASSFSPGAEAFF. CDR3 coding DNA: TGTGCCAGCAGCTTCTCTCCGGGTGCCGAAGCTTTCTTT.

This clonotype has more than one count but fewer than ten. This rearrangement joins TRBV7-2 to TRBJ1-2, with D maybe TRBD1 (6 bases). Trimming took 7 bases from V and 4 from J, leaving 19 bases between them. The CDR3 length is 15 residues. Per the germline V gene, CDR1 is SGHTA and CDR2 is FQGNSA. In DNA form, the CDR3 reads TGTGCCAGCAACCACATGACAGGACCCTCCTATGGCTACACCTTC. As protein: CASNHMTGPSYGYTF.

The genes are TRBV27 and TRBJ2-7; D remains unclear. CDR3 length equals 13 residues. CDR1 is MNHEY and CDR2 is SMNVEV in the germline V gene (reference sequence). The V and J ends lost 5 bases and 6 bases respectively, with 14 bases between them. The CDR3 nucleotides are TGTGCCAGCAGTCCGCGACACACGAGCGAGCAGTACTTC. It translates to CASSPRHTSEQYF.